The TCR beta chain described here comes from a study of long-term antiretroviral therapy in people with HIV. At the survey level, the v3.0 immunoSEQ assay was run. Data came from immunoSEQ multiplex PCR; TCRdb stores just in-frame clones and leaves some out. The sample contains almost 30,000 clones, 85% to 95% of which appear only once. CDR1 and CDR2 (germline): GTSNPN, SVGIG (reference sequence). The CDR3 is made up of 14 amino acids. V lost 1 base to trimming and J lost 1 base, with 8 bases between them. The sequences come from unsorted PBMCs, collected about 6.7 years after starting antiretroviral therapy. The gene calls are TRBV30 and TRBJ2-1; D may be TRBD2 (5 bases). The sequence was collected from a woman aged 40 to 50 with HIV. The CDR3 sequence: CAWSGGISYNEQFF. CDR3 nucleotide sequence: TGTGCCTGGAGTGGAGGGATATCCTACAATGAGCAGTTCTTC. Full variable domain (missing parts from reference TRBV30 and TRBJ2-1): SQTIHQWPATLVQPVGSPLSLECTVEGTSNPNLYWYRQAAGRGLQLLFYSVGIGQISSEVPQNLSASRPQDRQFILSSKKLLLSDSGFYLCAWSGGISYNEQFFGPGTRLTVL.